This is a list of T cell receptor beta chains from one sample in a study of shared clonotypes between healthy human individuals. Assay: immunoSEQ multiplex PCR; the TCRdb copy retains only in-frame clones and omits some. The sample holds some 1 million clones, 75% seen once. Sequencing was carried out using memory CD4+ T cells sorted from blood. These receptors were taken from a man between 18 and 29 years old in good health. Each CDR3 is given with its conserved first and last residue. The D gene is left open where the match is weak. Clone sizes are given selectively: once, few, many, or a class where the clone is expanded.

d_call	v_call	j_call	clone_size	cdr3_aa	cdr3_nt
TRBD1	TRBV2	TRBJ1-6	.	CASSQGGLNSPLHF	TGTGCCAGCAGCCAGGGGGGGCTTAATTCACCCCTCCACTTT
.	TRBV6-4	TRBJ1-4	.	CASSRGWGEKLFF	TGTGCCAGCAGCCGCGGTTGGGGCGAAAAACTGTTTTTT
TRBD2	TRBV30	TRBJ2-5	.	CASSGSTQETQYF	TGTGCCTCCAGCGGGAGCACCCAAGAGACCCAGTACTTC
.	TRBV7-2	TRBJ2-1	.	CASSRSGGTYNEQFF	TGTGCCAGCAGCCGGTCGGGCGGGACGTACAATGAGCAGTTCTTC
.	TRBV30	TRBJ1-4	.	CAWGVGVDSTNEKLFF	TGTGCCTGGGGGGTGGGCGTTGATTCAACTAATGAAAAACTGTTTTTT
TRBD2	TRBV5-4	TRBJ2-3	many	CASSWTSGTSSTDTQYF	TGTGCCAGCAGCTGGACTAGCGGGACCTCTAGCACAGATACGCAGTATTTT
.	TRBV5-8	TRBJ2-3	.	CASSLGGRATQYF	TGTGCCAGCAGCTTGGGAGGGCGGGCTACGCAGTATTTT
.	TRBV10-2	TRBJ1-6	.	CASTQGTGATYNSPLHF	TGCGCCAGCACCCAGGGGACGGGGGCCACCTATAATTCACCCCTCCACTTT
.	TRBV30	TRBJ1-5	.	CAWSVAPNQPQHF	TGTGCCTGGAGTGTGGCACCTAATCAGCCCCAGCATTTT
.	TRBV28	TRBJ1-5	.	CATSKSLGNPYSNQPQHF	TGTGCCACCTCAAAATCGCTCGGGAATCCATATAGCAATCAGCCCCAGCATTTT
TRBD2	TRBV18	TRBJ2-2	.	CASSSGLATGELFF	TGTGCCAGCTCATCGGGACTAGCCACCGGGGAGCTGTTTTTT
TRBD2	TRBV29-1	TRBJ2-3	.	CSVESSGGSDTQYF	TGCAGCGTAGAATCGAGCGGGGGATCAGATACGCAGTATTTT
.	TRBV6-6	TRBJ2-2	.	CASSYLGTGGELFF	TGTGCCAGCAGTTATCTGGGTACGGGCGGGGAGCTGTTTTTT
.	TRBV30	TRBJ1-1	.	CAWSPGVNTEAFF	TGTGCCTGGTCCCCGGGTGTGAACACTGAAGCTTTCTTT
TRBD2	TRBV2	TRBJ2-1	once	CASIREGLGIEQFF	TGTGCCAGCATCAGGGAGGGGTTAGGGATTGAGCAGTTCTTC
.	TRBV10-3	TRBJ1-6	few	CAISVGNSPLHF	TGTGCCATCAGTGTGGGTAATTCACCCCTCCACTTT
.	TRBV7-6	TRBJ2-2	once	CASSPVFTGRNTGELFF	TGTGCCAGCAGCCCCGTTTTTACCGGGAGAAACACCGGGGAGCTGTTTTTT
.	TRBV7-2	TRBJ2-7	.	CASSPYEGGPQYF	TGTGCCAGCAGCCCGTATGAGGGGGGCCCGCAGTACTTC
.	TRBV2	TRBJ2-7	.	CASSAGHPYEQYF	TGTGCCAGCAGCGCAGGACATCCCTACGAGCAGTACTTC
.	TRBV5-1	TRBJ2-5	.	CASSSTEPVGTQYF	TGCGCCAGCAGCTCCACAGAGCCTGTAGGGACCCAGTACTTC
.	TRBV7-2	TRBJ2-7	.	CASSSEYEQYF	TGTGCCAGCAGCTCGGAGTACGAGCAGTACTTC
.	TRBV11-2	TRBJ1-4	.	CASSFSRVGEKLFF	TGTGCCAGCAGCTTCTCCAGGGTGGGGGAAAAACTGTTTTTT
.	TRBV2	TRBJ1-1	.	CASTALAMNTEAFF	TGTGCCAGCACAGCCTTAGCTATGAACACTGAAGCTTTCTTT
.	TRBV5-4	TRBJ1-3	few	CASSLQGPGNTIYF	TGTGCCAGCAGCTTGCAGGGGCCTGGAAACACCATATATTTT
.	TRBV19	TRBJ1-1	.	CASSNGGVMNTEAFF	TGTGCCAGCTCGAACGGGGGGGTGATGAACACTGAAGCTTTCTTT
.	TRBV19	TRBJ2-5	few	CASSTMGETQYF	TGTGCCAGTAGTACAATGGGGGAGACCCAGTACTTC
.	TRBV7-9	TRBJ2-5	.	CASSLTLETETQYF	TGTGCCAGCAGCTTAACCTTGGAGACGGAGACCCAGTACTTC
.	TRBV5-1	TRBJ2-5	once	CASSPRTDQETQYF	TGCGCCAGCAGCCCGCGGACAGACCAAGAGACCCAGTACTTC
.	TRBV5-1	TRBJ2-7	few	CASSSQTDPYEQYF	TGCGCCAGCAGCTCGCAGACTGACCCCTACGAGCAGTACTTC
TRBD1	TRBV6-1	TRBJ1-2	.	CASSEPDRGLLNYGYTF	TGTGCCAGCAGTGAGCCCGACAGGGGGCTGTTGAACTATGGCTACACCTTC
.	TRBV5-4	TRBJ1-4	.	CASSFYGEKLFF	TGTGCCAGCAGCTTCTATGGTGAAAAACTGTTTTTT
TRBD2	TRBV7-2	TRBJ2-5	.	CASSAGVAWPQYF	TGTGCCAGCAGCGCGGGGGTAGCGTGGCCCCAGTACTTC
.	TRBV30	TRBJ1-1	once	CAWRVQRNTEAFF	TGTGCCTGGAGGGTACAAAGGAACACTGAAGCTTTCTTT
.	TRBV9	TRBJ2-3	few	CASSVVGSYSDTQYF	TGTGCCAGCAGCGTAGTAGGTAGTTATTCCGATACGCAGTATTTT
.	TRBV5-1	TRBJ2-2	.	CASSLGAYGELFF	TGCGCCAGCAGCTTGGGCGCGTACGGGGAGCTGTTTTTT
.	TRBV18	TRBJ1-2	.	CASSRGYGYTF	TGTGCCAGCTCAAGGGGCTATGGCTACACCTTC
TRBD1	TRBV29-1	TRBJ2-5	.	CSVGGTGRGETQYF	TGCAGCGTTGGGGGGACAGGGAGGGGAGAGACCCAGTACTTC
TRBD1	TRBV5-1	TRBJ1-6	.	CASSDGSTGSTYNSPLHF	TGCGCCAGCAGCGACGGCTCGACAGGGAGCACCTATAATTCACCCCTCCACTTT
.	TRBV6-1	TRBJ2-5	.	CASRHSTQVPETQYF	TGTGCCAGCAGGCATTCGACCCAGGTCCCAGAGACCCAGTACTTC
TRBD1	TRBV18	TRBJ1-5	few	CASSGQFSNQPQHF	TGTGCCAGCTCGGGACAGTTTAGCAATCAGCCCCAGCATTTT
TRBD1	TRBV6-1	TRBJ1-1	.	CASTLTGVSAEAFF	TGTGCCAGCACCCTTACAGGGGTTAGCGCTGAAGCTTTCTTT
.	TRBV6-5	TRBJ1-5	.	CASSLGGSGQPQHF	TGTGCCAGCAGTCTAGGGGGATCGGGTCAGCCCCAGCATTTT